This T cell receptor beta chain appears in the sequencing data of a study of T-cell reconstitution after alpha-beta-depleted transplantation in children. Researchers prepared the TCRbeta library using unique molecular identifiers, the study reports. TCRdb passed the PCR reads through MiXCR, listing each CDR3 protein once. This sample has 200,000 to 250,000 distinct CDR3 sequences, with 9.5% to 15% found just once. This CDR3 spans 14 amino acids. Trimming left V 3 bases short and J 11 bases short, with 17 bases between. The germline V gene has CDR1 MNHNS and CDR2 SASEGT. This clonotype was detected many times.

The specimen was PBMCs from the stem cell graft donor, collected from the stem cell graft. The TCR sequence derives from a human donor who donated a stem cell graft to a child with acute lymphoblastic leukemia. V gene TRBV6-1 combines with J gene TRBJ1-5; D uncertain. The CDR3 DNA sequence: TGTGCCAGCAGTGACGGCCGCCGTCCTCCAGCCCAGCATTTT. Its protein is CASSDGRRPPAQHF.